The rows below give T cell receptor beta chains drawn from one sample of a study of cytomegalovirus exposure and HLA in healthy donors. Sequenced by immunoSEQ multiplex PCR; TCRdb stores in-frame clones only, minus some. The data show roughly 100,000 clones, around 75% seen once. Specimen: PBMCs. Receptor source: a female donor in good health and CMV-seronegative. The CDR3 runs from the conserved cysteine through the conserved F or W. D genes are given only for firm matches. Some rows mark clone size as missing; the rest say once, few, many or name a class of expanded clone.

CASSQDATGYGNTIYF TGCGCCAGCAGCCAAGATGCTACAGGGTACGGAAACACCATATATTTT TRBJ1-3 . . TRBV4-3
CSASQGAGTDTQYF TGCAGCGCATCACAGGGGGCAGGCACAGATACGCAGTATTTT TRBJ2-3 once TRBD1 TRBV29-1
CASSRDSPYNEQFF TGTGCCAGCAGCCGGGACTCACCCTACAATGAGCAGTTCTTC TRBJ2-1 . . TRBV27
CASSTSGWPSSTDTQYF TGTGCCAGCAGTACCTCAGGGTGGCCCTCCTCCACAGATACGCAGTATTTT TRBJ2-3 once . TRBV27
CASRRDRTSYNEQFF TGTGCCAGCAGACGTGATCGGACTAGCTACAATGAGCAGTTCTTC TRBJ2-1 few TRBD2 TRBV27
CASSSEAGGPETQYF TGTGCCAGCAGCTCAGAAGCGGGAGGGCCAGAGACCCAGTACTTC TRBJ2-5 . TRBD2 TRBV7-2
CASSLSGQGHHEQYF TGTGCCAGCAGTTTATCGGGACAGGGTCACCACGAGCAGTACTTC TRBJ2-7 . TRBD1 TRBV27
CASSGGTGRNQPQHF TGTGCCAGCAGTGGAGGGACAGGGCGCAATCAGCCCCAGCATTTT TRBJ1-5 . TRBD1 TRBV28
CASSQVATGPGNTIYF TGTGCCAGCAGCCAAGTCGCGACAGGACCTGGAAACACCATATATTTT TRBJ1-3 . . TRBV14
CATSRARGMNTEAFF TGTGCCACCAGCAGAGCTCGGGGAATGAACACTGAAGCTTTCTTT TRBJ1-1 . . TRBV15
CASSPSGSTFEQYF TGTGCCAGCAGTCCTAGCGGGAGTACCTTCGAGCAGTACTTC TRBJ2-7 . TRBD2 TRBV27
CASSFRGGKPYNEQFF TGTGCCAGCAGCTTTCGAGGCGGGAAGCCCTACAATGAGCAGTTCTTC TRBJ2-1 . . TRBV11-1
CASSAGTSGALRAQYF TGCGCCAGCAGTGCCGGGACTAGCGGGGCTCTCCGGGCCCAGTACTTC TRBJ2-5 . TRBD2 TRBV10-2
CASRTPQGVTEAFF TGTGCCAGCAGAACCCCACAGGGAGTCACTGAAGCTTTCTTT TRBJ1-1 . . TRBV6-6
CSVDGLGGSGNTIYF TGCAGCGTTGATGGGTTGGGAGGCTCTGGAAACACCATATATTTT TRBJ1-3 . . TRBV29-1
CASSRIQGTGEKLFF TGCGCCAGCAGCCGGATTCAGGGGACAGGTGAAAAACTGTTTTTT TRBJ1-4 . TRBD1 TRBV4-1
CASSLGQGHYTDTQYF TGTGCCAGCAGCTTAGGGCAGGGGCATTACACAGATACGCAGTATTTT TRBJ2-3 once . TRBV7-6
CASRTSGFYEQYF TGTGCCAGCAGGACTAGCGGATTCTACGAGCAGTACTTC TRBJ2-7 . TRBD2 TRBV28
CASSLAAQTEAFF TGTGCCAGCAGCTTGGCCGCACAAACTGAAGCTTTCTTT TRBJ1-1 . . TRBV5-4
CASSARRGHTEAFF TGTGCCAGCAGCGCGCGCAGGGGGCACACTGAAGCTTTCTTT TRBJ1-1 few TRBD1 TRBV27
CASHSSLINYATNEKLFF TGTGCCAGTCACTCTTCCCTTATCAACTATGCAACTAATGAAAAACTGTTTTTT TRBJ1-4 . . TRBV19
CASSNGRGGPGNTIYF TGTGCCAGCAGCAACGGGAGGGGTGGGCCTGGAAACACCATATATTTT TRBJ1-3 . . TRBV9
CASSHRVESGAFF TGTGCCAGCAGCCACAGGGTCGAAAGTGGGGCTTTCTTT TRBJ1-1 . . TRBV7-8
CACSLGDREAQHF TGTGCCTGCTCACTCGGGGACAGGGAAGCCCAGCATTTT TRBJ1-5 . TRBD1 TRBV30
CASSLAGGYNEQFF TGTGCCAGCAGCTTGGCAGGGGGATACAATGAGCAGTTCTTC TRBJ2-1 . TRBD1 TRBV7-2
CASSSPISGREDTQYF TGTGCCAGCAGCTCGCCCATTAGCGGGAGGGAGGATACGCAGTATTTT TRBJ2-3 . TRBD2 TRBV11-3
CASSLALAFPRPEQYF TGTGCCAGCAGCTTAGCACTAGCCTTTCCCCGTCCGGAGCAGTACTTC TRBJ2-7 . . TRBV7-2
CASSLAGRGLEQYF TGTGCCAGCAGCTTAGCAGGCAGGGGGCTCGAGCAGTACTTC TRBJ2-7 . TRBD1 TRBV7-2
CASSFSLAGVTGELFF TGTGCCAGCAGCTTTTCACTAGCGGGAGTAACCGGGGAGCTGTTTTTT TRBJ2-2 . TRBD2 TRBV7-8
CASSEGQFMNTEAFF TGTGCCAGCAGCGAGGGACAGTTCATGAACACTGAAGCTTTCTTT TRBJ1-1 . TRBD1 TRBV11-3
CASSESRPAGGGFSTSNEQFF TGCGCCAGCAGTGAGTCTCGACCGGCGGGAGGGGGATTCAGCACCAGCAATGAGCAGTTCTTC TRBJ2-1 . TRBD2 TRBV10-1
CASSTGGTSGYTF TGTGCCAGCAGCACGGGGGGGACAAGCGGCTACACCTTC TRBJ1-2 few . TRBV5-5
CASSFGTSGKETQYF TGTGCCAGCAGCTTTGGGACTAGCGGGAAAGAGACCCAGTACTTC TRBJ2-5 few . TRBV12-1
CATSSGDTANTGELFF TGTGCCACCTCGAGCGGGGACACCGCGAACACCGGGGAGCTGTTTTTT TRBJ2-2 . . TRBV11-3
CASSSQRGENYEQYF TGCGCCAGCAGCTCACAGCGGGGGGAAAACTACGAGCAGTACTTC TRBJ2-7 . TRBD2 TRBV5-1
CASSRTSGSYEQYF TGTGCCAGCAGTCGGACTAGCGGTTCCTACGAGCAGTACTTC TRBJ2-7 . TRBD2 TRBV7-2
CASSQGQGPYNEQFF TGTGCCAGCAGCCAAGGACAGGGACCCTACAATGAGCAGTTCTTC TRBJ2-1 . TRBD1 TRBV6-5
CASSLNQVNTEAFF TGTGCCAGCAGCTTAAATCAGGTGAACACTGAAGCTTTCTTT TRBJ1-1 . . TRBV7-9
CASSRTYSSYEQYF TGTGCCAGCAGCCGGACATACAGCTCCTACGAGCAGTACTTC TRBJ2-7 . . TRBV5-5
CASSSDRGGYNEQFF TGTGCCAGCAGCTCGGACAGGGGGGGATACAATGAGCAGTTCTTC TRBJ2-1 . TRBD1 TRBV7-8
CASSPGVNQPQHF TGTGCCAGCTCACCAGGAGTAAATCAGCCCCAGCATTTT TRBJ1-5 . . TRBV18